The sequence of this TCR beta chain was determined in a study of T cell responses to AZD1222 COVID-19 vaccine. Method: immunoSEQ multiplex PCR; TCRdb's copy keeps in-frame clones and lacks some. The sample has about 57,000 clones, roughly 87% seen once. This clone has more than one count but fewer than ten. This sample comprised peripheral blood, obtained on day 0 of AZD1222 vaccination. This receptor was taken from an adult in good health.

In DNA form, the CDR3 reads TGTGCCAGCAGTTACTCGGACAGCAACACTGAAGCTTTCTTT. Translated: CASSYSDSNTEAFF. The V call is TRBV6-6, the J call TRBJ1-1; weak D call: TRBD1 (6 bases). CDR1 is MNHNY, CDR2 SVGAGI, per germline (reference sequence). The CDR3 has 14 residues. Trimming pared 0 bases from V and 2 bases from J, leaving 7 bases between.